What follows is one TCR beta chain and its context. The CDR3 sequence is 13 residues long. Germline CDR1 SGDLS, CDR2 YYNGEE. The V end lost 0 bases, the J end lost 3 bases, and 4 bases lay between the germline ends. The source of the sample is a study of T cell changes during pregnancy in multiple sclerosis. Using immunoSEQ multiplex PCR, the repertoire was profiled, and TCRdb retains in-frame clones only, with some absent. The table shows under 60,000 clones, with roughly 90% occurring only once. The chain employs TRBV9 and TRBJ2-1; D remains unclear. The material sequenced was CD4+ T cells from peripheral blood mononuclear cells, taken after pregnancy. The clonotype originates from a female donor with multiple sclerosis, enrolled in a pregnancy study. CDR3 loop: CASSVEYYNEQFF. CDR3 nucleotides: TGTGCCAGCAGCGTAGAATACTACAATGAGCAGTTCTTC.